This TCR beta chain was identified in a study of blood T cell repertoires in COVID-19. Across the whole study: Sites across the United States, Italy and Spain contributed samples from acute and convalescent COVID-19. Nucleic acid was either cDNA or gDNA, and it came from T cells, B-cell-depleted T cells, or PBMCs.

Original data processing: Amplification with reference gene primers provided the estimates of nucleated cell counts. The data were produced by immunoSEQ multiplex PCR, yet TCRdb's version contains in-frame clones alone and is incomplete. The DNA gave D and trimming, while V, J and clone size come from that table. The table records hundreds of thousands of clones, 88% of them present only once. The CDR3 consists of 15 residues. Input material: peripheral blood. The clonotype comes from a human donor in a cohort sampled during active COVID-19. This chain uses TRBV21-1 with TRBJ2-5; TRBD1, the table's D call, lacks a check against the DNA. TRBV21-1 is a documented pseudogene. The CDR3 DNA reads TGTGCCAGCAACCCGAGGACAGGGGCACAAGAGACCCAGTACTTC. Translating gives CASNPRTGAQETQYF.